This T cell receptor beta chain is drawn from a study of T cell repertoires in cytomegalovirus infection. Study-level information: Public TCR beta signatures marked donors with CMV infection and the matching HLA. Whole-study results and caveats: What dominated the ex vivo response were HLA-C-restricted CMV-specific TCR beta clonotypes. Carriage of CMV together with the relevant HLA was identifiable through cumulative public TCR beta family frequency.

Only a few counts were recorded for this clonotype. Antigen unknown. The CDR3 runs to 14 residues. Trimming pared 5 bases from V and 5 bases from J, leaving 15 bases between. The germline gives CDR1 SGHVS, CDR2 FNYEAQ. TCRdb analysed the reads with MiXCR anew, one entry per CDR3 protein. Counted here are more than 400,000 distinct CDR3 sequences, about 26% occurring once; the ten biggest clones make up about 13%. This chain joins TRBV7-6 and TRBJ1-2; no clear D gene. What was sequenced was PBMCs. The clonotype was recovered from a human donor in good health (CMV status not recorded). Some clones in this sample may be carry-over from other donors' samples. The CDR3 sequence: CASSPQGGYYGYTF. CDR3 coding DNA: TGTGCCAGCAGCCCACAAGGAGGGTATTATGGCTACACCTTC.